This T cell receptor beta chain was captured in a study of post-analysis software for immune sequencing data. Broader study findings: A few TRBV segments occurring more often in patients than controls included TRBV5-6, TRBV5-1 and TRBV20-1. Those with multiple sclerosis, the patient group, showed significantly lower normalized Chao1 diversity than controls.

Libraries were made from TCR beta cDNA, and they carried unique molecular identifiers. TCRdb re-analysed the PCR reads in MiXCR, keeping a single row per CDR3 protein. The sample holds hundreds of thousands of distinct CDR3 sequences, 25% to 30% seen once. The germline V and J ends were trimmed by 6 bases and 7 bases, with 1 base remaining between them. From germline, CDR1 is SEHNR and CDR2 FQNEAQ (reference sequence). The CDR3 runs 9 residues. This clonotype was detected only once. What it binds is unknown. Because the CDR3 is missing its conserved closing phenylalanine or tryptophan, this is likely a read error.

The specimen was blood. The receptor comes from a girl between 5 and 17 years old with multiple sclerosis. This chain links TRBV7-9 with TRBJ2-1; D call uncertain. The CDR3 region is CASRNEQFV. The CDR3 nucleotides are TGTGCCAGCAGAAATGAGCAGTTCGTC.